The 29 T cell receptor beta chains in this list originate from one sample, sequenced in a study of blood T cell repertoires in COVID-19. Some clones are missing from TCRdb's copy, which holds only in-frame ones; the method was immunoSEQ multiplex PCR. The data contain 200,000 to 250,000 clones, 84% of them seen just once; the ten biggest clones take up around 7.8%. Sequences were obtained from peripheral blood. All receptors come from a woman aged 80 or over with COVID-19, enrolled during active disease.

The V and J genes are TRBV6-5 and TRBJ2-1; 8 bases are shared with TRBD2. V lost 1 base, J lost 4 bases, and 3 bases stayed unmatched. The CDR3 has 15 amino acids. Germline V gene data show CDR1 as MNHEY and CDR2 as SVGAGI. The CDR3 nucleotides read TGTGCCAGCAGTTACTACCGGGGGGGTTACAATGAGCAGTTCTTC. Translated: CASSYYRGGYNEQFF.

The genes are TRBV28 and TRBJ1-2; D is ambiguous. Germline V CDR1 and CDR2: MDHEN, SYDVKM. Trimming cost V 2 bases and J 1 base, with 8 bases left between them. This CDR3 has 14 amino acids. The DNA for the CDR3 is TGTGCCAGCAGTTTAACGTACAGTAACTATGGCTACACCTTC. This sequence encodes CASSLTYSNYGYTF.

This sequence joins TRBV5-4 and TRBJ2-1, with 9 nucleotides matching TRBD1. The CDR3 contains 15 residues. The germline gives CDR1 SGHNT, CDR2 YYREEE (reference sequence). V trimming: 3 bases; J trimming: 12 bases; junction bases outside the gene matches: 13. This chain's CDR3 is CASSSGQGHSVGQFF. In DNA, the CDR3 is TGTGCCAGCAGCTCGGGACAGGGTCACTCAGTGGGGCAGTTCTTC. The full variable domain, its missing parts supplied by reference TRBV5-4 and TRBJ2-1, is ETGVTQSPTHLIKTRGQQVTLRCSSQSGHNTVSWYQQALGQGPQFIFQYYREEENGRGNFPPRFSGLQFPNYSSELNVNALELDDSALYLCASSSGQGHSVGQFFGPGTRLTVL.

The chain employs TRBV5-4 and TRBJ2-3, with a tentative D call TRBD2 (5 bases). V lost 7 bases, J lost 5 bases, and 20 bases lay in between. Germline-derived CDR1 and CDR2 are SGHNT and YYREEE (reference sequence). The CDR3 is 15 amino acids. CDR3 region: CASRLRASGRDTQYF. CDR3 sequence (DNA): TGTGCCAGCCGTTTAAGGGCCAGCGGAAGAGATACGCAGTATTTT.

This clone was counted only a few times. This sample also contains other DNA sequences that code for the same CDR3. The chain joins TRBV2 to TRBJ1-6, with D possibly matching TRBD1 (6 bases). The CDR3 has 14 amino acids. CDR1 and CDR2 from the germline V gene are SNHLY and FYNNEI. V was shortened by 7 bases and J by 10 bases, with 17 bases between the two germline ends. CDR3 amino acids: CASKLRPQGSPLHF. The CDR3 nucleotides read TGTGCCAGCAAGCTAAGACCGCAGGGGTCACCCCTCCACTTT. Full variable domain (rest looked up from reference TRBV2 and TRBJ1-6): EPEVTQTPSHQVTQMGQEVILRCVPISNHLYFYWYRQILGQKVEFLVSFYNNEISEKSEIFDDQFSVERPDGSNFTLKIRSTKLEDSAMYFCASKLRPQGSPLHFGNGTRLTVT.

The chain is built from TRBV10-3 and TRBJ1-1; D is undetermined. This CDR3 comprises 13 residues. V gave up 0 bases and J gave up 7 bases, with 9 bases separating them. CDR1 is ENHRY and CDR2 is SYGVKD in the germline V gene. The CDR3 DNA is TGTGCCATCAGTGAGTCTGACACCTTTGAAGCTTTCTTT. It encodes CAISESDTFEAFF.

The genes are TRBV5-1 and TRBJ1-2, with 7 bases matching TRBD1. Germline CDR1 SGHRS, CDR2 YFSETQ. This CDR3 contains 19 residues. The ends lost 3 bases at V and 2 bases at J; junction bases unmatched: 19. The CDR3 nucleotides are TGCGCCAGCAGCTCCATGATCCCGGGACAGACCTACCGAAACTATGGCTACACCTTC. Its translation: CASSSMIPGQTYRNYGYTF.

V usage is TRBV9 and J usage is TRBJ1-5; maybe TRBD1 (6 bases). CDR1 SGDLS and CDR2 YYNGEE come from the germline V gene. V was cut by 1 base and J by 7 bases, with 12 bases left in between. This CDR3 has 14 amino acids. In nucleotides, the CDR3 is TGTGCCAGCAGCGTAATGGGTGGGGGCCAGCCCCAGCATTTT. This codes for CASSVMGGGQPQHF.

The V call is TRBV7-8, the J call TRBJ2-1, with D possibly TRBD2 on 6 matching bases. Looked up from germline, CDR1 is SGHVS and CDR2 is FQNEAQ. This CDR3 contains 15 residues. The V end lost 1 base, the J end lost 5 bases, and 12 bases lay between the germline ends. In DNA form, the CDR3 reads TGTGCCAGCAGCTTAGGGTTAGCGGACAACAATGAGCAGTTCTTC. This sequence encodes CASSLGLADNNEQFF. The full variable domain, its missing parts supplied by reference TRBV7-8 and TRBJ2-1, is GAGVSQSPRYKVAKRGQDVALRCDPISGHVSLFWYQQALGQGPEFLTYFQNEAQLDKSGLPSDRFFAERPEGSVSTLKIQRTQQEDSAVYLCASSLGLADNNEQFFGPGTRLTVL.

The CDR3 DNA is TGCAGCGGGGCTAGCGGGAGGGGGCTTTACAATGAGCAGTTCTTC. It codes for CSGASGRGLYNEQFF. V and J are TRBV29-1 and TRBJ2-1, with TRBD2 matching 12 bases. Germline V gene data show CDR1 as SQVTM and CDR2 as ANQGSEA. CDR3 length equals 15 residues. The junction had 8 bases not matched to a gene; V was cut back by 7 bases and J by 4 bases.

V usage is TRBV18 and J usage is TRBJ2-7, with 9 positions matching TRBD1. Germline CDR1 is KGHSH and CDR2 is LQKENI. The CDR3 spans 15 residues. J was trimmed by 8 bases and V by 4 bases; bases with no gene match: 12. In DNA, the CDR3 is TGTGCCAGCTCACGGGACACAGGGGGCGAGGTGAAGCAGTACTTC. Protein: CASSRDTGGEVKQYF.

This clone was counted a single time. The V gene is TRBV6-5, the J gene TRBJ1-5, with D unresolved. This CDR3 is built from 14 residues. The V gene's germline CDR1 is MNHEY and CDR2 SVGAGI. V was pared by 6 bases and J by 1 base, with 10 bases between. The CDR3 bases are TGTGCCAGCAGCCCCGGGTTCAGCAATCAGCCCCAGCATTTT. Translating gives CASSPGFSNQPQHF.

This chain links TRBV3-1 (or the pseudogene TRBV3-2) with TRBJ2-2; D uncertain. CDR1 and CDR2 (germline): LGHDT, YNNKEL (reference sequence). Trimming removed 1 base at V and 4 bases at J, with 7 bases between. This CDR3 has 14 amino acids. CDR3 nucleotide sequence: TGTGCCAGCAGCCAAGTTACAACCACCGGGGAGCTGTTTTTT. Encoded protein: CASSQVTTTGELFF.

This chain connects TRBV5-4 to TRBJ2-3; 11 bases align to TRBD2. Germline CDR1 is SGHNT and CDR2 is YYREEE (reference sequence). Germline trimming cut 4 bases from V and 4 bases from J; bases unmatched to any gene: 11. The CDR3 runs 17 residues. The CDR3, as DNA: TGTGCCAGCAGCCAAAGACTAGCGGGATCTTCGTCAGATACGCAGTATTTT. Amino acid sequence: CASSQRLAGSSSDTQYF.

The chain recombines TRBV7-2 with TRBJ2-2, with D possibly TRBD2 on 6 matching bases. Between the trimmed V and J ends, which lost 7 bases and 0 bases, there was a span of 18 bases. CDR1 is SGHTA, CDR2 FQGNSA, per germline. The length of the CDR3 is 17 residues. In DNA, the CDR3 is TGTGCCAGCACCCTAAGTGTCGGGAGACCGAACACCGGGGAGCTGTTTTTT. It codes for CASTLSVGRPNTGELFF.

This CDR3 is CASSYPARTYEQYF. The CDR3 DNA reads TGTGCCAGCTCATACCCGGCTCGGACATACGAGCAGTACTTC. The V gene is TRBV18, the J gene TRBJ2-7, with D possibly being TRBD1 (5 bases). Trimming cost V 5 bases and J 4 bases, with 15 bases left between them. This CDR3 comprises 14 residues. CDR1 and CDR2 (germline): KGHSH, LQKENI.

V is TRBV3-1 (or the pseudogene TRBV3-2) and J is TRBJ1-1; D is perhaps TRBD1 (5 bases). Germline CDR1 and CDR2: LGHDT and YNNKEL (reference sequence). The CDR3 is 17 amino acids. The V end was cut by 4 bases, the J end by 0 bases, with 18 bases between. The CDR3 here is CASSPLAQTAMNTEAFF. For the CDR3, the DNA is TGTGCCAGCAGCCCACTGGCTCAGACAGCAATGAACACTGAAGCTTTCTTT.

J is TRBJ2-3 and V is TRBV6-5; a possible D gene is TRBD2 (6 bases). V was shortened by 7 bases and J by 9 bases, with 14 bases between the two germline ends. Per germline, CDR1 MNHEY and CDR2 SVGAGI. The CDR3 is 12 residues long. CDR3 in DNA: TGTGCCAGCACCCCATCTCGGGGGACGCAGTATTTT. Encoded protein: CASTPSRGTQYF.

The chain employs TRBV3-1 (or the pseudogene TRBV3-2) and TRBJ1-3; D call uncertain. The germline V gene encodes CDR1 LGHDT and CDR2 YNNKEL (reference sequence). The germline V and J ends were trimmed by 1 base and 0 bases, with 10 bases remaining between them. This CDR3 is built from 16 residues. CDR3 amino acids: CASSQGPGSSGNTIYF. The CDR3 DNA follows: TGTGCCAGCAGCCAAGGCCCGGGGAGCTCTGGAAACACCATATATTTT.

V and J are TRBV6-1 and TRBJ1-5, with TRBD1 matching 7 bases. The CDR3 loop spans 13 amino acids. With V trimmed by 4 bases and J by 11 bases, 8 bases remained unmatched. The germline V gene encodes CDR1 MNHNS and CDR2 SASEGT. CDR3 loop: CASSGASGTAQHF. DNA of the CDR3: TGTGCCAGCAGTGGAGCTTCCGGGACAGCCCAGCATTTT.

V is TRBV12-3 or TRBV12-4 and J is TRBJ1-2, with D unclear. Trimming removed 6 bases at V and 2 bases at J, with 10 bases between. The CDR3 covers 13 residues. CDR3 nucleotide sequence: TGTGCCAGCAGCGGCGGCATAAACTATGGCTACACCTTC. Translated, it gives CASSGGINYGYTF.

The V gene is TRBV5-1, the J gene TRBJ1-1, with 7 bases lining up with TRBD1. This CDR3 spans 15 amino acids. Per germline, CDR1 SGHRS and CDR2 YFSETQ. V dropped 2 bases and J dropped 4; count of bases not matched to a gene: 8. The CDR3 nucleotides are TGCGCCAGCAGCTTACAGGGGTTGAGTGCCACTGAAGCTTTCTTT. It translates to CASSLQGLSATEAFF.

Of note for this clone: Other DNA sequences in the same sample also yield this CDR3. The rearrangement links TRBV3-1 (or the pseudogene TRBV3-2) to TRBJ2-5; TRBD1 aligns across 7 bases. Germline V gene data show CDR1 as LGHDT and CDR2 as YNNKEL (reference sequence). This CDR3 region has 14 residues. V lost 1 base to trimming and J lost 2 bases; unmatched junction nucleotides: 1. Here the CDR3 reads CASSQAGGQETQYF. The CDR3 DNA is TGTGCCAGCAGCCAAGCAGGGGGTCAAGAGACCCAGTACTTC.

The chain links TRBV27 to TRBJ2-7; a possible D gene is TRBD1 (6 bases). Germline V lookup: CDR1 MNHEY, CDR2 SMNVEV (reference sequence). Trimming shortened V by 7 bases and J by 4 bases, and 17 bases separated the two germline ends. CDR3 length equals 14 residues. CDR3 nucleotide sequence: TGTGCCAGCAAACCCTGGGGACAAATGTACGAGCAGTACTTC. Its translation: CASKPWGQMYEQYF.

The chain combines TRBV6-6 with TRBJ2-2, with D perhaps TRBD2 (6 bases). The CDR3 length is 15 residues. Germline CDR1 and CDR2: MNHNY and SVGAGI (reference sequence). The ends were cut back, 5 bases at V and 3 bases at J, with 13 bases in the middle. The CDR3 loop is CASSVSTGDTGELFF. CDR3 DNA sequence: TGTGCCAGCAGTGTCTCGACGGGAGACACCGGGGAGCTGTTTTTT.

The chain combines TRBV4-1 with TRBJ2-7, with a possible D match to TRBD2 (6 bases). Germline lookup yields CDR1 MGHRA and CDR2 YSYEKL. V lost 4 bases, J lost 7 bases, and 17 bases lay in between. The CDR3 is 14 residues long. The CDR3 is CASSPPGTAGEQYF. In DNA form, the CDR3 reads TGCGCCAGCAGCCCCCCCGGGACTGCGGGGGAGCAGTACTTC.

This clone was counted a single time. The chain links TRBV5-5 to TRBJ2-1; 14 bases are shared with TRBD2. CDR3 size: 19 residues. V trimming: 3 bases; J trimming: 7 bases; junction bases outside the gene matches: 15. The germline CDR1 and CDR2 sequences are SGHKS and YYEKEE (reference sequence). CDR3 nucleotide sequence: TGTGCCAGCAGCTGGGACGACACAGAGGGACTAGCGGGAGTGAATGAGCAGTTCTTC. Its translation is CASSWDDTEGLAGVNEQFF.

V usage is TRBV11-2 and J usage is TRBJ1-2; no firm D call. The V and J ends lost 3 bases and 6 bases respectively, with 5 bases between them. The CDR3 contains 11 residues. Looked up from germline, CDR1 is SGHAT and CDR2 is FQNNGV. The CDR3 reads CASSFRDGYTF. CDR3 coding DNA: TGTGCCAGCAGCTTCCGGGATGGCTACACCTTC.

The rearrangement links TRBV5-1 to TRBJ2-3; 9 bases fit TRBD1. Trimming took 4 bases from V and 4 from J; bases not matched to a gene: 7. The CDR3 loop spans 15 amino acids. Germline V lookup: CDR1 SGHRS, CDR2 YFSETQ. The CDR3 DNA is TGCGCCAGCAGCCCCCCTACAGGGGGCGCAGATACGCAGTATTTT. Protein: CASSPPTGGADTQYF.